Listed below are T cell receptor beta chains from one sample, sequenced in a study of T-cell memory formation after mild COVID-19. TCRdb reanalysed the 5' RACE reads using MiXCR and keeps one entry per CDR3 protein. The sample has 350,000 to 400,000 distinct CDR3 sequences, 20% to 25% seen once. Material: PBMCs or a T cell subset sorted from them (not recorded which). These TCRs come from an adult woman who had mild COVID-19 (a few samples of this study predate the infection). Cell type and time point are not known. The CDR3 runs from the conserved cysteine through the conserved F or W. D genes are given only for firm matches. Clone size is not always given. Where it is, it says once, few, many or a class for expanded clones.

clone_size	v_call	d_call	j_call	cdr3_nt	cdr3_aa
NA	TRBV6-2/TRBV6-3	NA	TRBJ2-3	TGTGCCAGCAGTTACTTATCCCTCGCAGATACGCAGTATTTT	CASSYLSLADTQYF
few	TRBV9	NA	TRBJ2-1	TGTGCCAGCAGCTCCGGACGTAGGGAGGATGAGCAGTTCTTC	CASSSGRREDEQFF
NA	TRBV20-1	NA	TRBJ1-2	TGCAGTGCTACGGGGGGGGGGGACTATGGCTACACCTTC	CSATGGGDYGYTF
NA	TRBV5-6	NA	TRBJ1-1	TGTGCCAGCAGCCGATCTCAAGGCAGGAACACTGAAGCTTTCTTT	CASSRSQGRNTEAFF
NA	TRBV10-3	TRBD1	TRBJ2-7	TGTGCCATCAGTGCGACAGGGGGCGAGCAGTACTTC	CAISATGGEQYF
NA	TRBV6-5	NA	TRBJ1-1	TGTGCCAGCAGTTACTCTCCCTGGAACACTGAAGCTTTCTTT	CASSYSPWNTEAFF
NA	TRBV7-2	TRBD2	TRBJ2-1	TGTGCCAGCAGCTTAGCGCTCCGGACTAGCGGGAGTGGGTTGTACAATGAGCAGTTCTTC	CASSLALRTSGSGLYNEQFF
NA	TRBV24-1	NA	TRBJ2-1	TGTGCCACCAGTGATTTTGGGGGGCAAACCTACAATGAGCAGTTCTTC	CATSDFGGQTYNEQFF
few	TRBV12-3/TRBV12-4	NA	TRBJ2-1	TGTGCCAGCAGTTTAGGACCGCCCGAGCAGTTCTTC	CASSLGPPEQFF
NA	TRBV5-1	TRBD2	TRBJ2-1	TGCGCCAGCAGCTTAGATAGCGGGAGTTACTACAATGAGCAGTTCTTC	CASSLDSGSYYNEQFF
few	TRBV9	NA	TRBJ1-2	TGTGCCAGCAGCGTAGCTGGGCAGGGTGGCTACACCTTC	CASSVAGQGGYTF
NA	TRBV7-9	TRBD2	TRBJ2-5	TGTGCCAGCAGAGAGCGGGGGGGCCAAGAGACCCAGTACTTC	CASRERGGQETQYF
few	TRBV5-1	TRBD1	TRBJ2-7	TGCGCCAGCAGCTTCTTACAGGGGCCATACGAGCAGTACTTC	CASSFLQGPYEQYF
NA	TRBV29-1	TRBD2	TRBJ2-1	TGCAGCGTTGCGGGCGGTAGCGGGAGTTTTCTTGAGCAGTTCTTC	CSVAGGSGSFLEQFF
NA	TRBV20-1	NA	TRBJ2-7	TGCAGTGCTAGAAGGGAAGAGCAGTACTTC	CSARREEQYF
many	TRBV4-2	TRBD1	TRBJ1-4	TGTGCCAGCAGCCTTCCCGGAGGGGGCGTAAGGAATGAAAAACTGTTTTTT	CASSLPGGGVRNEKLFF
few	TRBV6-5	NA	TRBJ2-7	TGTGCCAGCAGCTACGGGGAAGAGCTCTCCTACGAGCAGTACTTC	CASSYGEELSYEQYF
NA	TRBV5-1	NA	TRBJ2-1	TGCGCCAGCAGCTTGGAGGCGGGGAGTCTGGATGAGCAGTTCTTC	CASSLEAGSLDEQFF
NA	TRBV20-1	TRBD2	TRBJ2-7	TGCAGTGCGCCGCTAGCGGGGGTCGCCTACGAGCAGTACTTC	CSAPLAGVAYEQYF
few	TRBV12-3/TRBV12-4	NA	TRBJ1-1	TGTGCCAGCAGTTTAAGTTCGGGGGATACTGAAGCTTTCTTT	CASSLSSGDTEAFF
few	TRBV6-6	TRBD2	TRBJ2-1	TGTGCCAGCAGTTACTCACTAGCGGGGGGGCCTAGGAGCTCCTACAATGAGCAGTTCTTC	CASSYSLAGGPRSSYNEQFF
once	TRBV6-6	TRBD2	TRBJ2-7	TGTGCCAGCAGGATTCGACGGACCGGGACTAGCGACTCCTACGAGCAGTACTTC	CASRIRRTGTSDSYEQYF
many	TRBV7-2	NA	TRBJ2-1	TGTGCCAGCAGCTTACGGGGTGGTGAGCAGTTCTTC	CASSLRGGEQFF
few	TRBV9	NA	TRBJ2-3	TGTGCCAGCAGCCCGAGACAGTTTTCGGATACGCAGTATTTT	CASSPRQFSDTQYF
few	TRBV19	TRBD1	TRBJ2-1	TGTGCCAGTAGTCGACGGACAGGCCCTACCGAGCAGTTCTTC	CASSRRTGPTEQFF
NA	TRBV24-1	NA	TRBJ2-3	TGTGCCACCAGTGACCTAGATACGCAGTATTTT	CATSDLDTQYF
few	TRBV2	TRBD1	TRBJ2-7	TGTGCCAGCAGAGGGACAGGGGGGCAGTACTTC	CASRGTGGQYF
NA	TRBV20-1	TRBD1	TRBJ2-5	TGCAGTGCTGTGACAGGGGGGCCCCCGGAATGGACCCAGTACTTC	CSAVTGGPPEWTQYF
NA	TRBV7-9	TRBD1	TRBJ1-5	TGTGCCAGCAGCTTAGTTGCAGGGGGTAGCAATCAGCCCCAGCATTTT	CASSLVAGGSNQPQHF
NA	TRBV10-3	TRBD1	TRBJ2-5	TGTGCCATCAAGCTCGGGACAGGGGAAGAGACCCAGTACTTC	CAIKLGTGEETQYF
few	TRBV12-3/TRBV12-4	NA	TRBJ1-6	TGTGCCAGCATGAAAGGAGGCTCCTATAATTCACCCCTCCACTTT	CASMKGGSYNSPLHF
few	TRBV27	NA	TRBJ2-6	TGTGCCAGCAGTAGCAGGGAAACTGGGGCCAACGTCCTGACTTTC	CASSSRETGANVLTF
NA	TRBV7-8	NA	TRBJ1-5	TGTGCCAGCAGACCGCATAGCAATCAGCCCCAGCATTTT	CASRPHSNQPQHF
few	TRBV11-2	NA	TRBJ2-7	TGTGCCAGCAGCCCCCAGGGTAGCGGACTCTCCTACGAGCAGTACTTC	CASSPQGSGLSYEQYF
NA	TRBV24-1	TRBD1	TRBJ1-3	TGTGCCACCAGTGATTCCCAGGGGGACACCATATATTTT	CATSDSQGDTIYF
NA	TRBV7-9	NA	TRBJ2-1	TGTGCCAGCAGCTTAGCCCGGACAGCTTACAATGAGCAGTTCTTC	CASSLARTAYNEQFF
few	TRBV30	NA	TRBJ2-1	TGTGCCTGGAAACGGACCGTATCCTACAATGAGCAGTTCTTC	CAWKRTVSYNEQFF
NA	TRBV4-2	TRBD2	TRBJ2-3	TGTGCCAGCAGCCAAGATAGGGCGGGAGCTAGAGATACGCAGTATTTT	CASSQDRAGARDTQYF
many	TRBV4-2	NA	TRBJ1-2	TGTGCCAGCAGCCAAGGAGCCGGGGTGGACTATGGCTACACCTTC	CASSQGAGVDYGYTF
few	TRBV9	TRBD1	TRBJ2-4	TGTGCCAGCAGCGCCCCACCTAACAGGGGGAAGAGTTCCAAAAACATTCAGTACTTC	CASSAPPNRGKSSKNIQYF
NA	TRBV5-6	NA	TRBJ2-7	TGTGCCAGCAGCGGGGACACCTACGAGCAGTACTTC	CASSGDTYEQYF
many	TRBV7-2	TRBD1	TRBJ2-4	TGTGCCAGCAGCTCATTTACAGGGGGTAACATTCAGTACTTC	CASSSFTGGNIQYF
few	TRBV15	NA	TRBJ2-3	TGTGCCACCAGCAGTGACAGAGAAAGCACAGATACGCAGTATTTT	CATSSDRESTDTQYF
few	TRBV12-3/TRBV12-4	NA	TRBJ2-7	TGTGCCAGCAGTTATGGACTCAGCTACGAGCAGTACTTC	CASSYGLSYEQYF